The 11 T cell receptor beta chains in this list originate from one sample, sequenced in a study of T-cell reconstitution after alpha-beta-depleted transplantation in children. TCRbeta library preparation incorporated unique molecular identifiers. TCRdb reprocessed the PCR reads via MiXCR and lists one record per CDR3 protein. The sample contains about 270,000 distinct CDR3 sequences, more than 8% of which appear only once. The sequencing here drew on PBMCs from the stem cell graft donor, taken from the stem cell graft. All receptors derive from a human donor who donated a stem cell graft to a child with SCID.

This clonotype was recorded a few times. The rearrangement joins TRBV27 to TRBJ2-1, with 9 nucleotides matching TRBD1. J gave up 15 bases and V 5 bases, and 20 bases lay outside the gene matches. From germline, CDR1 is MNHEY and CDR2 SMNVEV (reference sequence). This CDR3 spans 16 amino acids. CDR3 nucleotides: TGTGCCAGCAGTCCAACCCCCCGGACAGGGGTCCCTCAGGGGTTCTTC. Translating it yields CASSPTPRTGVPQGFF.

This clonotype has only a few counts. The rearrangement uses TRBV12-3 or TRBV12-4 and TRBJ1-3; 8 bases map to TRBD1. V lost 7 bases and J lost 2; bases outside the gene matches: 4. The CDR3 extends over 14 amino acids. CDR3 region: CASTTGGTGNTIYF. CDR3 in DNA: TGTGCCAGCACCACAGGGGGAACTGGAAACACCATATATTTT.

This clonotype was recorded a few times. The gene calls are TRBV5-1 and TRBJ1-2; 8 bases are a match to TRBD1. Looked up from germline, CDR1 is SGHRS and CDR2 is YFSETQ. The CDR3 is 16 amino acids. The junction had 10 bases not matched to a gene; V was cut back by 4 bases and J by 2 bases. The CDR3 loop is CASSPLGQGTNYGYTF. The DNA of the CDR3 is TGCGCCAGCAGCCCTCTAGGACAGGGAACCAACTATGGCTACACCTTC.

This chain joins TRBV7-2 and TRBJ2-5; no clear D. Germline CDR1 is SGHTA and CDR2 is FQGNSA. CDR3 length: 14 residues. Trimming shortened V by 4 bases and J by 1 base, and 10 bases separated the two germline ends. The CDR3 DNA sequence: TGTGCCAGCAGCTCTCCCCCGAGCCAAGAGACCCAGTACTTC. It is translated as CASSSPPSQETQYF.

About this clonotype itself: A read error may produce the germline difference seen at one junction end. The chain carries TRBV10-3 and TRBJ1-5; perhaps TRBD1 as D (5 bases). Germline V gives CDR1 ENHRY, CDR2 SYGVKD. The CDR3 contains 14 residues. CDR3: CAIKSEGSNQSQHF. CDR3 DNA: TGTGCCATCAAGTCCGAGGGGAGCAATCAGTCCCAGCATTTT.

The chain employs TRBV25-1 and TRBJ1-6; D might be TRBD1 (5 bases). The germline V gene has CDR1 MGHDK and CDR2 SYGVNS. This CDR3 region has 15 residues. Between the trimmed V and J ends, which lost 6 bases and 9 bases, there was a span of 18 bases. The CDR3 sequence is CASSIGTGYLSPLHF. CDR3 nucleotide sequence: TGTGCCAGCAGCATTGGGACCGGCTATCTTTCACCCCTCCACTTT.

This chain uses TRBV4-1 with TRBJ2-3; TRBD2 matches at 12 bases. V lost 3 bases to trimming and J lost 0 bases; unmatched junction nucleotides: 7. The CDR3 runs to 18 residues. Germline loops: CDR1 MGHRA, CDR2 YSYEKL. The CDR3 DNA follows: TGCGCCAGCAGCCACGAACTAGCGGGGGGTACTAGCACAGATACGCAGTATTTT. It is translated as CASSHELAGGTSTDTQYF.

In this sample, this clonotype turned up many times. The chain carries TRBV5-1 and TRBJ1-2; no clear D. V was pared by 4 bases and J by 8 bases, with 12 bases between. Per germline, CDR1 SGHRS and CDR2 YFSETQ. The CDR3 consists of 12 residues. Here the CDR3 DNA reads TGCGCCAGCAGCACCGGACTGGACGGCTACACCTTC. Protein product: CASSTGLDGYTF.

This clonotype was counted between two and nine times. This chain joins TRBV12-3 or TRBV12-4 and TRBJ2-5; 8 bases match TRBD1. Trimming cost V 2 bases and J 5 bases; bases outside gene matches: 1. The CDR3 is 13 residues long. The CDR3 region is CASSLRQGETQYF. The DNA for the CDR3 is TGTGCCAGCAGTTTAAGACAGGGGGAGACCCAGTACTTC.

This clonotype was detected only a few times. The chain carries TRBV12-3 or TRBV12-4 and TRBJ2-1; 14 bases map to TRBD2. J lost 6 bases, V lost 6 bases, and 10 bases had no gene match. The length of the CDR3 is 17 residues. The CDR3 protein is CASRQETSGGAGNEQFF. CDR3 bases: TGTGCCAGCAGACAAGAGACTAGCGGGGGGGCCGGCAATGAGCAGTTCTTC.

This chain uses TRBV5-1 with TRBJ2-1, with D hard to call. The germline gives CDR1 SGHRS, CDR2 YFSETQ. Trimming shortened V by 2 bases and J by 4 bases, and 7 bases separated the two germline ends. The CDR3 spans 13 residues. The CDR3 loop reads CASSFGQYNEQFF. The CDR3, as DNA: TGCGCCAGCAGCTTCGGGCAGTACAATGAGCAGTTCTTC.